What follows are 25 T cell receptor beta chains derived from one specimen sequenced in a study of human T cells and chemical hapten exposure. TCRdb reanalysed the RACE reads using MiXCR and keeps one entry per CDR3 protein. The sample includes some 97,000 distinct CDR3 sequences, 27% of them seen just once. The time point denotes: patch test 3, about 24 weeks after DPC sensitization. Treatment given: therapeutic diphenylcyclopropenone sensitization with weekly scalp DPC. The source material was whole blood, sampled in connection with sensitization to the hapten diphenylcyclopropenone (DPC). The receptors here all came from a man aged 35-49 years with alopecia areata. Some clones in this sample may be carry-over from other donors' samples.

The CDR3, as DNA: TGTGCCAGCAGGCGTACAGGGGCAGAGACCCAGTACTTC. Its protein product is CASRRTGAETQYF. The chain couples TRBV6-5 to TRBJ2-5; 7 bases align to TRBD1. Germline V lookup: CDR1 MNHEY, CDR2 SVGAGI. V lost 6 bases to trimming and J lost 4 bases; unmatched junction nucleotides: 5. The CDR3 extends over 13 amino acids.

The chain uses TRBV5-6 and TRBJ2-7; unclear D gene. Germline V CDR1 and CDR2: SGHDT, YYEEEE. This CDR3 comprises 12 residues. V was pared by 2 bases and J by 2 bases, with 5 bases between. The DNA of the CDR3 is TGTGCCAGCAGCTTTGGCCCCTACGAGCAGTACTTC. This encodes CASSFGPYEQYF.

This clonotype was found a few times. The rearrangement joins TRBV9 to TRBJ2-1, with D possibly being TRBD1 or TRBD2 (5 bases each). This CDR3 is built from 14 residues. The germline V gene has CDR1 SGDLS and CDR2 YYNGEE. V gave up 2 bases and J gave up 6 bases, with 12 bases separating them. The CDR3 DNA is TGTGCCAGCAGCGTGTCGGGGACGATCAATGAGCAGTTCTTC. Translated, it gives CASSVSGTINEQFF.

This clonotype has more than one count but fewer than ten. The chain carries TRBV20-1 and TRBJ2-7; TRBD2 aligns across 12 bases. The CDR3 runs 14 residues. Germline V gene data show CDR1 as DFQATT and CDR2 as SNEGSKA (reference sequence). After removal of 6 bases from V and 5 bases from J, the junction contained 8 bases not matched to a gene. DNA of the CDR3: TGCAGTGCAACCACGACTAGCGGGAGCCACGAGCAGTACTTC. Amino acid sequence: CSATTTSGSHEQYF.

The chain is built from TRBV15 and TRBJ1-2; a possible D gene is TRBD1 (5 bases). Germline V gene data show CDR1 as LNHNV and CDR2 as YYDKDF (reference sequence). The CDR3 contains 13 residues. Trimming took off 1 base at V and 13 bases at J, with 16 bases between the two ends. The CDR3 region has the DNA TGTGCCACCAGCAGAGTTGGGGCGCTGGAGGTCACCTTC. It is translated as CATSRVGALEVTF.

The CDR3 DNA reads as TGTGCCAGCAGGGGGACAGGGGATCAGCCCCAGCATTTT. Protein: CASRGTGDQPQHF. The V call is TRBV25-1, the J call TRBJ1-5; 10 nucleotides line up with TRBD1. The CDR3 contains 13 residues. The germline gives CDR1 MGHDK, CDR2 SYGVNS. Germline trimming cut 6 bases from V and 5 bases from J; bases unmatched to any gene: 1.

The CDR3 protein is CSASLGLAGGPDTQYF. The CDR3 DNA follows: TGCAGTGCTTCGCTGGGGCTAGCGGGAGGGCCAGATACGCAGTATTTT. The chain joins TRBV20-1 to TRBJ2-3; 12 bases align to TRBD2. Trimming at V came to 5 bases and at J to 4 bases, leaving 10 bases not matched to a gene. The CDR3 loop spans 16 amino acids. Germline loops: CDR1 DFQATT, CDR2 SNEGSKA (reference sequence).

The sample holds many counts of this clonotype. This chain joins TRBV6-5 and TRBJ2-6; D remains ambiguous. Germline V gene lookup returns CDR1 MNHEY and CDR2 SVGAGI. The CDR3 spans 16 residues. V lost 2 bases and J lost 4, with 12 bases in between. The CDR3 spells CASSYRTPTGANVLTF. The CDR3 DNA is TGTGCCAGCAGTTACCGGACCCCTACCGGGGCCAACGTCCTGACTTTC.

The rearrangement links TRBV7-9 to TRBJ2-3; D is perhaps TRBD1 (6 bases). Germline CDR1 is SEHNR and CDR2 is FQNEAQ (reference sequence). The CDR3 runs 16 residues. Trimming left V 1 base short and J 2 bases short, with 13 bases between. DNA of the CDR3: TGTGCCAGCAGCTTAGTTTTGGGGGCCTCCACAGATACGCAGTATTTT. It is translated as CASSLVLGASTDTQYF.

This clonotype has ten or more counts. V is TRBV12-3 or TRBV12-4 and J is TRBJ2-3; possibly TRBD2 for D (6 bases). CDR3 length: 14 amino acids. The V end lost 5 bases, the J end lost 2 bases, and 11 bases lay between the germline ends. In nucleotides, the CDR3 is TGTGCCAGCAGTCTTAGCGGTTACACAGATACGCAGTATTTT. Protein product: CASSLSGYTDTQYF.

V and J are TRBV27 and TRBJ1-6; no firm D call. This CDR3 comprises 15 residues. V was clipped by 1 base and J by 8 bases, with 12 bases between them. Germline V gene sequence: CDR1 MNHEY, CDR2 SMNVEV (reference sequence). In DNA, the CDR3 is TGTGCCAGCAGTTTATTACCTGGCAAAGATTCACCCCTCCACTTT. Residues: CASSLLPGKDSPLHF.

V gene TRBV20-1 combines with J gene TRBJ1-5; D unresolved. Germline V CDR1 and CDR2: DFQATT, SNEGSKA (reference sequence). The V gene lost 1 base and the J gene lost 0 bases, with 13 bases spanning the gap. The CDR3 has 16 amino acids. The CDR3 coding sequence is TGCAGTGCTAGAGGGCAGGACGCCTATAGCAATCAGCCCCAGCATTTT. Translated, it gives CSARGQDAYSNQPQHF.

The rearrangement uses TRBV20-1 and TRBJ1-3, with D unresolved. This CDR3 is 16 amino acids long. V lost 0 bases to trimming and J lost 0 bases, with 12 bases between them. CDR1 and CDR2 from the germline V gene are DFQATT and SNEGSKA (reference sequence). The CDR3 loop reads CSARDLSPSSGNTIYF. The CDR3 region has the DNA TGCAGTGCTAGAGATCTTTCCCCGAGCTCTGGAAACACCATATATTTT.

The table lists this clonotype with many counts. V gene TRBV29-1 combines with J gene TRBJ2-5, with TRBD2 matching 11 bases. V dropped 0 bases and J dropped 4; count of bases not matched to a gene: 1. Germline V lookup: CDR1 SQVTM, CDR2 ANQGSEA. There are 14 residues in the CDR3. CDR3 sequence reads: CSVEDGLAGETQYF. Written as DNA, the CDR3 is TGCAGCGTTGAAGATGGACTAGCGGGAGAGACCCAGTACTTC.

The rearrangement uses TRBV7-8 and TRBJ1-1; no clear D. CDR3 length: 14 residues. Per the germline V gene, CDR1 is SGHVS and CDR2 is FQNEAQ. V lost 0 bases to trimming and J lost 1 base, with 6 bases between them. The CDR3 sequence is CASSLARENTEAFF. The DNA for the CDR3 is TGTGCCAGCAGCTTAGCACGGGAGAACACTGAAGCTTTCTTT.

This clonotype was counted only a few times. V is TRBV7-3 and J is TRBJ2-5, with D possibly matching TRBD2 (7 bases). This CDR3 is 13 amino acids long. In germline, CDR1 is SGHTA, CDR2 FQGTGA. V was trimmed by 3 bases and J by 5 bases, leaving 10 bases between them. The CDR3 DNA sequence: TGTGCCAGCAGCTTGGGGGGGCTGGAGACCCAGTACTTC. It is translated as CASSLGGLETQYF.

The table lists this clonotype with a few counts. The genes are TRBV12-3 or TRBV12-4 and TRBJ1-3; no firm D call. The CDR3 covers 14 residues. V was shortened by 5 bases and J by 4 bases, with 12 bases between the two germline ends. The chain's CDR3 is CASSPTRVGNTIYF. The CDR3 DNA reads TGTGCCAGCAGTCCAACCCGGGTAGGAAACACCATATATTTT.

The V call is TRBV5-1, the J call TRBJ2-1; 7 bases fit TRBD2. In germline, CDR1 is SGHRS, CDR2 YFSETQ. This CDR3 contains 15 residues. Losses at the gene ends were 0 bases for V and 7 bases for J; bases not matched to a gene: 7. The chain's CDR3 is CASSLAGGSNNEQFF. DNA of the CDR3: TGCGCCAGCAGCTTGGCCGGCGGGAGTAATAATGAGCAGTTCTTC.

This chain joins TRBV11-2 and TRBJ1-6; perhaps TRBD1 as D (6 bases). The CDR3 has 15 amino acids. The V end lost 5 bases, the J end lost 5 bases, and 13 bases lay between the germline ends. Germline CDR1 is SGHAT and CDR2 is FQNNGV. CDR3 nucleotide sequence: TGTGCCAGCAGCCTACCGGAGGGGGATAATTCACCCCTCCACTTT. This gives the protein CASSLPEGDNSPLHF.

A single count supports this clonotype. A junction end diverges from the germline sequence, so it may reflect a read error. This chain links TRBV20-1 with TRBJ2-1, with a tentative D call TRBD2 (6 bases). The germline CDR1 and CDR2 sequences are DFQATT and SNEGSKA (reference sequence). The CDR3 has 16 residues. The CDR3 sequence is CSAREGGGNAYNEQFF. CDR3 DNA: TGCAGTGCAAGAGAAGGAGGCGGGAACGCCTACAATGAGCAGTTCTTC.

The rearrangement joins TRBV25-1 to TRBJ2-7; maybe TRBD2 (6 bases). V lost 4 bases and J 3 bases, leaving 13 bases between the germline ends. The CDR3 extends over 14 amino acids. Per the germline V gene, CDR1 is MGHDK and CDR2 is SYGVNS. Here the CDR3 reads CASSGRGSLYEQYF. DNA for the CDR3: TGTGCCAGCAGTGGCCGGGGGAGCCTCTACGAGCAGTACTTC.

This clonotype was seen more than once but under ten times. The V and J genes are TRBV12-3 or TRBV12-4 and TRBJ2-1; D remains unclear. The CDR3 totals 11 residues. V was shortened by 5 bases and J by 2 bases, with 1 base between the two germline ends. The CDR3 DNA reads TGTGCCAGCAGTACCTACAATGAGCAGTTCTTC. Its protein is CASSTYNEQFF.

This clonotype was seen only a few times. The chain recombines TRBV30 with TRBJ1-4; no firm D call. CDR1 is GTSNPN and CDR2 is SVGIG in the germline V gene (reference sequence). The CDR3 runs 16 residues. V dropped 3 bases and J dropped 2 bases, with 16 bases sitting between them. In nucleotides, the CDR3 is TGTGCCTGGAGCCCCAAGAGTGGGAACACTAATGAAAAACTGTTTTTT. The encoded protein is CAWSPKSGNTNEKLFF.

V gene TRBV28 combines with J gene TRBJ2-1, with unresolved D. The CDR3 has 14 residues. V was trimmed by 7 bases and J by 0 bases, leaving 10 bases between them. CDR1 MDHEN and CDR2 SYDVKM come from the germline V gene. As DNA, the CDR3 is TGTGCCAGCATAGAGGCAAGCTCCTACAATGAGCAGTTCTTC. This encodes CASIEASSYNEQFF.

This chain connects TRBV7-2 to TRBJ1-5; D is undetermined. Germline CDR1 SGHTA, CDR2 FQGNSA. The CDR3 covers 18 residues. Deletions cut 3 bases from V and 2 bases from J, with 20 bases between. The CDR3 nucleotides are TGTGCCAGCAGCTTCCGGGTCTCATCCCTCGAGGGCAATCAGCCCCAGCATTTT. It is translated as CASSFRVSSLEGNQPQHF.